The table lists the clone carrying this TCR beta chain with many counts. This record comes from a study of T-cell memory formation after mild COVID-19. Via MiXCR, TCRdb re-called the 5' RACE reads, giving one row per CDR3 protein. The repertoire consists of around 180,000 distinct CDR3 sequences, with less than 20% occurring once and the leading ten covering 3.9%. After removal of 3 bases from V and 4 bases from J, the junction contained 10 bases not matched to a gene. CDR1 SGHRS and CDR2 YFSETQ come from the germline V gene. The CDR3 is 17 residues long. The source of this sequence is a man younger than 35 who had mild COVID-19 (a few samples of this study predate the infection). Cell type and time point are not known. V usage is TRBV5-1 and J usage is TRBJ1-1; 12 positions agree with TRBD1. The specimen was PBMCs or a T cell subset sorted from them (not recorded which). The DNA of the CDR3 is TGCGCCAGCAGCTCCCTGGGACAGGGGGCGTCTGGCACTGAAGCTTTCTTT. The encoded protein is CASSSLGQGASGTEAFF.